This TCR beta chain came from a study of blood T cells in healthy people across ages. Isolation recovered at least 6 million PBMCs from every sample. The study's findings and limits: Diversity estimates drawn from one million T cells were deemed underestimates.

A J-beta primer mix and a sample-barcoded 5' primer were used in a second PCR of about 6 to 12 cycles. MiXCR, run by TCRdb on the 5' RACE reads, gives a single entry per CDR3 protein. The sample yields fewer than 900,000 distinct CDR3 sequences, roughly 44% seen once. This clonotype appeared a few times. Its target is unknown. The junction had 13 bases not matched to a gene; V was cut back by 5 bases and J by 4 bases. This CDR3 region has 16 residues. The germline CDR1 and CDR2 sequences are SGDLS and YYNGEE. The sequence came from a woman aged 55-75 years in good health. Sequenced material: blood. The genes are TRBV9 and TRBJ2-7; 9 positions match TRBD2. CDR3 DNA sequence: TGTGCCAGCAGTCCCGGCAATTTAGCGGGAGCGTACGAGCAGTACTTC. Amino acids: CASSPGNLAGAYEQYF.